This TCR beta chain came from a study of a mutant IDH1 vaccine in newly diagnosed glioma. Study at large: At weeks 1, 3, 5, 7, 11, 15, 19 and 23, patients received a vaccination, eight in all.

Sequencing was performed with immunoSEQ multiplex PCR; in TCRdb, only in-frame clones are kept and a portion is missing. The data show roughly 130,000 clones, 80% seen once. Concerning this clone itself: Its antigen is as yet unknown.

Time point described: week 11, during vaccination. With topical imiquimod, each dose of the vaccine consisted of 300 ug of mutant IDH1 20-mer peptide. There were new WHO grade 3 or 4 astrocytomas in the donors, and these were IDH1-mutant and ATRX-lost. The CDR3 totals 12 residues. Trimming pared 6 bases from V and 7 bases from J, leaving 12 bases between. Germline CDR1 is MNHNY and CDR2 is SVGAGI (reference sequence). The specimen comprised PBMCs, sampled from a glioma patient whose treatment included an IDH1 peptide vaccine. The chain links TRBV6-6 to TRBJ1-2, with D possibly TRBD1 on 6 matching bases. The source of this sequence is a man in his forties with glioma. The CDR3 bases are TGTGCCAGCAGCTACAGGGATAGTGGCTACACCTTC. Its protein is CASSYRDSGYTF.